The T cell receptor beta chain under discussion was sequenced for a study of T cells in women clearing cervical HPV infection. Study-level background: Donors had HPV16-related CIN3 or worse; 2 had invasive cancer. HLA type stays a possible confounder, typing being limited.

Repertoires were generated with immunoSEQ multiplex PCR, while TCRdb's copy carries only in-frame clones and drops some. This sample contains roughly 49,000 clones. CDR1 and CDR2 (germline): LNHNV, YYDKDF (reference sequence). The CDR3 is 15 residues long. V was clipped by 4 bases and J by 5 bases, with 16 bases between them. Regarding this clone: The missing CDR3 end, 3 residues past where the read stops, is filled in from the germline J gene.

All participants had a single incident cervical HPV16 infection, and prevalent HPV16 infections were excluded. The material sequenced was blood buffy coat. The J gene is TRBJ2-3, the V gene TRBV15; D gene uncertain. This receptor was taken from a woman between 18 and 75 years old with a cervical HPV16 infection that either progressed to CIN3+ or cleared (not recorded which). The CDR3 bases that were read are TGTGCCACCAGCACCGGTCCGTTTTCTCTAGATACG. Protein product: CATSTGPFSLDT. The CDR3 reads in full as CATSTGPFSLDTQYF. The whole variable domain, filled in from reference TRBV15 and TRBJ2-3, reads DAMVIQNPRYQVTQFGKPVTLSCSQTLNHNVMYWYQQKSSQAPKLLFHYYDKDFNNEADTPDNFQSRRPNTSFCFLDIRSPGLGDTAMYLCATSTGPFSLDTQYFGPGTRLTVL.